This TCR beta chain appears in the sequencing data of a study of identical twins. Findings and limits, study-wide: Zero-insertion results could be subject to partial confounding by invariant MAIT and iNKT cells.

As for this clonotype: Its cognate antigen is unknown.

Germline V gives CDR1 SGHAT, CDR2 FQNNGV. The CDR3 length is 16 residues. V was shortened by 5 bases and J by 3 bases, with 16 bases between the two germline ends. Addition of a universal primer site occurred through template switching, and cDNA carried unique molecular identifiers. TCRdb reanalysed the 5' RACE reads using MiXCR and keeps one entry per CDR3 protein. The sample includes 310,000 or so distinct CDR3 sequences, around 8.8% of them seen just once. This sample was shared with a second study, whose subject was yellow fever vaccine responses in identical twins.

The sample was memory (CD45RO+) T cells sorted from blood. The chain joins TRBV11-2 to TRBJ2-2; no clear D. This clonotype was sampled from a woman younger than 30 in good health. CDR3 sequence: CASSPRKGQYTGELFF. CDR3 nucleotide sequence: TGTGCCAGCAGCCCCCGAAAGGGCCAATACACCGGGGAGCTGTTTTTT.